This T cell receptor (beta chain) derives from a study of cytomegalovirus exposure and HLA in healthy donors. General observations from the study: An apparent linkage of common viral pathogens to several of the most significant clusters emerged in a later analysis. An assumption of roughly uniform sequencing depth across donors underlay the presence/absence analyses.

Germline V gene data show CDR1 as SEHNR and CDR2 as FQNEAQ (reference sequence). V gave up 5 bases and J gave up 2 bases, with 13 bases separating them. The CDR3 consists of 14 residues. A word on this clone: No antigen is known for it.

The PCR made use of 60 Vbeta and 13 Jbeta primers. Per the original methods: In a later analysis, the count reached about 75 million unique TCR beta chains, with 9 million to 11 million shared. Assay used: immunoSEQ multiplex PCR; TCRdb lists only in-frame clones, some missing. V and J calls and clone size follow that table, whereas D and trimming were derived from the DNA. The sample holds under 200,000 clones; 60% to 80% are singletons and the top ten take around 2.5%. The receptor was isolated from a woman aged 40 to 55 in good health and CMV-seropositive. Material: PBMCs. This rearrangement joins TRBV7-9 to TRBJ2-7; TRBD2 is a possible D gene (5 bases). CDR3: CASSPPGEAYEQYF. The CDR3 nucleotides read TGTGCCAGCAGCCCACCCGGGGAAGCCTACGAGCAGTACTTC.